The 23 T cell receptor beta chains presented below share a single source sample, sequenced in a study of blood T cell repertoires in COVID-19. Some clones are missing from TCRdb's copy, which holds only in-frame ones; the method was immunoSEQ multiplex PCR. Here the sample spans 240,000 or so clones, roughly 90% being singletons. The material sequenced was PBMCs or T cells enriched from blood (not recorded which). The receptors come from a man in his forties who had recovered from COVID-19.

This chain links TRBV6-2 or TRBV6-3 with TRBJ2-1; 8 bases match TRBD2. Germline lookup yields CDR1 MNHEY and CDR2 SVGEGT. V shed 2 bases, J shed 8 bases, and the junction held 14 bases outside the gene matches. CDR3 size: 17 residues. The CDR3 reads CASSYDPARGVAHEQFF. The DNA for the CDR3 is TGTGCCAGCAGTTACGATCCAGCGCGGGGGGTGGCTCATGAGCAGTTCTTC.

V is TRBV5-1 and J is TRBJ2-7, with 12 bases identical to TRBD2. V trimming: 3 bases; J trimming: 4 bases; junction bases outside the gene matches: 8. The germline gives CDR1 SGHRS, CDR2 YFSETQ. The CDR3 runs 16 residues. This chain's CDR3 is CASSSRTSGKGYEQYF. Here the CDR3 DNA reads TGCGCCAGCAGCTCCCGGACTAGCGGGAAAGGTTACGAGCAGTACTTC.

The chain couples TRBV28 to TRBJ1-5; 10 nucleotides match TRBD1. V trimming: 2 bases; J trimming: 0 bases; junction bases outside the gene matches: 7. The CDR3 has 18 amino acids. Germline CDR1 reads MDHEN; CDR2 reads SYDVKM. CDR3 DNA sequence: TGTGCCAGCAGTTTACTACGGGACAGGGGATATAGCAATCAGCCCCAGCATTTT. Protein sequence: CASSLLRDRGYSNQPQHF.

The chain is built from TRBV7-8 and TRBJ1-5, with 10 bases that match TRBD1. This CDR3 is built from 20 residues. CDR1 and CDR2 from the germline V gene are SGHVS and FQNEAQ. V was clipped by 1 base and J by 0 bases; unmatched bases: 12. The CDR3, as DNA: TGTGCCAGCAGCTTAGTCTTCTATCCGGGACAGGGGTCTAGCAATCAGCCCCAGCATTTT. Translated: CASSLVFYPGQGSSNQPQHF.

The genes are TRBV6-5 and TRBJ2-3, with 8 bases aligning to TRBD2. Trimming took 5 bases from V and 0 from J; bases not matched to a gene: 4. The CDR3 extends over 15 amino acids. Germline V lookup: CDR1 MNHEY, CDR2 SVGAGI. The CDR3: CASSLAGPSTDTQYF. For the CDR3, the DNA is TGTGCCAGCAGTCTAGCGGGCCCTAGCACAGATACGCAGTATTTT.

This chain links TRBV28 with TRBJ1-2, with no clear D. The CDR3 consists of 16 residues. Trimming took off 3 bases at V and 6 bases at J, with 20 bases between the two ends. Germline lookup yields CDR1 MDHEN and CDR2 SYDVKM. The CDR3 DNA is TGTGCCAGCAGTTTTATCGCCCTTGGAGCTAGCGATGGCTACACCTTC. This sequence encodes CASSFIALGASDGYTF.

CDR3 nucleotide sequence: TGTGCCAGCAGCTACAGGGGACAGGGGTATGAAGCTTTCTTT. It translates to CASSYRGQGYEAFF. The chain recombines TRBV3-1 (or the pseudogene TRBV3-2) with TRBJ1-1; 10 bases are shared with TRBD1. Germline V gene lookup returns CDR1 LGHDT and CDR2 YNNKEL (reference sequence). The V segment lost 5 bases and the J segment 7 bases; nucleotides outside the gene matches: 7. The CDR3 extends over 14 amino acids.

The V call is TRBV3-1 (or the pseudogene TRBV3-2), the J call TRBJ1-4; D unresolved. V shed 1 base and J shed 7 bases, with 13 bases lying between them. The CDR3 is 15 residues long. Per the germline V gene, CDR1 is LGHDT and CDR2 is YNNKEL (reference sequence). Here the CDR3 reads CASSQGGVQSEKLFF. The CDR3 DNA sequence: TGTGCCAGCAGCCAAGGGGGAGTACAGAGTGAAAAACTGTTTTTT.

The V and J genes are TRBV9 and TRBJ2-1, with D possibly matching TRBD1 (5 bases). This CDR3 has 16 amino acids. The V and J ends lost 0 bases and 2 bases respectively, with 12 bases between them. Germline V lookup: CDR1 SGDLS, CDR2 YYNGEE. CDR3 sequence: CASSVGRGGTYNEQFF. As DNA, the CDR3 is TGTGCCAGCAGCGTAGGAAGGGGCGGTACCTACAATGAGCAGTTCTTC.

The chain is built from TRBV5-6 and TRBJ2-4; TRBD2 matches 14 bases. The junction had 2 bases not matched to a gene; V was cut back by 3 bases and J by 0 bases. Germline values: CDR1 SGHDT, CDR2 YYEEEE. This CDR3 has 17 amino acids. In nucleotides, the CDR3 is TGTGCCAGCAGCTGGGGGACTAGCGGGGGAGCCAAAAACATTCAGTACTTC. Its translation: CASSWGTSGGAKNIQYF.

V and J are TRBV6-2 or TRBV6-3 and TRBJ2-3; TRBD2 matches at 16 bases. The trim removed 3 bases at V and 5 bases at J, leaving 17 bases unmatched. This CDR3 has 21 residues. The germline gives CDR1 MNHEY, CDR2 SVGEGT. CDR3 in amino acids: CASSYPTGLAGGPGYGDTQYF. The CDR3 bases are TGTGCCAGCAGTTATCCCACGGGACTAGCGGGAGGGCCGGGGTATGGAGATACGCAGTATTTT.

This chain joins TRBV7-2 and TRBJ2-1, with 10 positions matching TRBD2. The CDR3 loop spans 17 amino acids. The trim removed 4 bases at V and 4 bases at J, leaving 10 bases unmatched. Germline loops: CDR1 SGHTA, CDR2 FQGNSA. The CDR3 coding sequence is TGTGCCAGCAGCTCGGTAGCGGGAGGAATCGGGTACAATGAGCAGTTCTTC. It is translated as CASSSVAGGIGYNEQFF.

The gene calls are TRBV6-5 and TRBJ1-2; 7 positions match TRBD1. The trim removed 10 bases at V and 3 bases at J, leaving 11 bases unmatched. The CDR3 runs to 14 residues. CDR1 and CDR2 from the germline V gene are MNHEY and SVGAGI. Here the CDR3 reads CATQRYGQDYGYTF. In DNA, the CDR3 is TGTGCCACGCAGAGGTACGGACAGGACTATGGCTACACCTTC.

In DNA form, the CDR3 reads TGTGCCAGCAGTAAAAGGGACAGTCCTTTGTATGGCTACACCTTC. Its translation: CASSKRDSPLYGYTF. The V call is TRBV25-1, the J call TRBJ1-2, with 7 bases identical to TRBD1. J gave up 5 bases and V 5 bases, and 11 bases lay outside the gene matches. Per germline, CDR1 MGHDK and CDR2 SYGVNS. This CDR3 comprises 15 residues.

V usage is TRBV9 and J usage is TRBJ1-6; D remains ambiguous. In germline, CDR1 is SGDLS, CDR2 YYNGEE. The CDR3 totals 14 residues. Trimming left V 0 bases short and J 5 bases short, with 6 bases between. Here the CDR3 DNA reads TGTGCCAGCAGCGTAGGTCAGAATAATTCACCCCTCCACTTT. Residues: CASSVGQNNSPLHF.

The rearrangement joins TRBV5-1 to TRBJ1-3; D not certain. The CDR3 covers 14 residues. Germline CDR1 and CDR2: SGHRS and YFSETQ. V was cut by 0 bases and J by 2 bases, with 6 bases left in between. The CDR3 DNA sequence: TGCGCCAGCAGCTTGGCAGGTGCTGGAAACACCATATATTTT. Translating gives CASSLAGAGNTIYF. Full variable domain (rest looked up from reference TRBV5-1 and TRBJ1-3): KAGVTQTPRYLIKTRGQQVTLSCSPISGHRSVSWYQQTPGQGLQFLFEYFSETQRNKGNFPGRFSGRQFSNSRSEMNVSTLELGDSALYLCASSLAGAGNTIYFGEGSWLTVV.

Only a few counts were recorded for this clone. The chain has TRBV21-1 and TRBJ1-2; TRBD1 is taken as the D call from the table, unchecked against the DNA. TRBV21-1 is a pseudogene. The CDR3 extends over 18 amino acids. Here the CDR3 DNA reads TGTGCCAGCAGCATAAGACAGGGGGCTATCAGGTGGGGCTATGGCTACACCTTC. Translating it yields CASSIRQGAIRWGYGYTF.

A word on this clone: Lacking the conserved final phenylalanine or tryptophan, this CDR3 likely reflects a read error. The DNA is omitted, as the CDR3 cannot be located on it reliably, and the CDR3 follows TCRdb's listing. The rearrangement links TRBV12-3 or TRBV12-4 to TRBJ1-2; the table assigns TRBD1, which was not confirmed against the DNA. Inclusive of both ends, the CDR3 amounts to 12 amino acids. The CDR3 loop reads CASSSGYAGTHL.

The chain couples TRBV3-1 (or the pseudogene TRBV3-2) to TRBJ2-2, with 8 bases identical to TRBD2. J was trimmed by 4 bases and V by 0 bases; bases with no gene match: 7. CDR1 and CDR2 from the germline V gene are LGHDT and YNNKEL (reference sequence). The CDR3 sequence is 17 residues long. The CDR3 DNA is TGTGCCAGCAGCCAAGACCAGCGGGGGTCGGGCACCGGGGAGCTGTTTTTT. Translation gives CASSQDQRGSGTGELFF.

The gene calls are TRBV7-9 and TRBJ1-4, with 9 nucleotides matching TRBD1. This CDR3 is built from 14 residues. Germline-derived CDR1 and CDR2 are SEHNR and FQNEAQ (reference sequence). V lost 4 bases to trimming and J lost 5 bases; unmatched junction nucleotides: 2. In DNA, the CDR3 is TGTGCCAGCAGCTCGACAGGGGGGAATGAAAAACTGTTTTTT. This codes for CASSSTGGNEKLFF.

This sequence joins TRBV6-2 or TRBV6-3 and TRBJ2-3; TRBD1 might be the D (6 bases). The V gene's germline CDR1 is MNHEY and CDR2 SVGEGT. V dropped 2 bases and J dropped 2 bases, with 11 bases sitting between them. This CDR3 spans 15 amino acids. CDR3 nucleotides: TGTGCCAGCAGTTACGGGACAACACTCACAGATACGCAGTATTTT. Translated, it gives CASSYGTTLTDTQYF.

The rearrangement links TRBV4-3 to TRBJ2-3; TRBD2 matches 16 bases. The CDR3 runs to 17 residues. CDR1 and CDR2 (germline): LGHNA, YSLEER. J gave up 8 bases and V 2 bases, and 7 bases lay outside the gene matches. CDR3 in DNA: TGCGCCAGCAGCCAACCCGGGACTAGCGGGAGGGTTGGTACGCAGTATTTT. Amino acids: CASSQPGTSGRVGTQYF.

This rearrangement joins TRBV5-1 to TRBJ2-7; D not resolved. The germline gives CDR1 SGHRS, CDR2 YFSETQ. V dropped 0 bases and J dropped 3 bases, with 13 bases sitting between them. CDR3 size: 15 residues. Here the CDR3 DNA reads TGCGCCAGCAGCTTGGTTTCTAGTTTAGTCTACGAGCAGTACTTC. Translation gives CASSLVSSLVYEQYF.